The rows below give T cell receptor beta chains drawn from one sample of a study of spatial heterogeneity in lung cancer. Using its own MiXCR run on the 5' RACE reads, TCRdb lists one record per CDR3 protein. The sample has under 20,000 distinct CDR3 sequences; 19% are singletons. This sample comprised PBMCs, obtained at surgery. These TCRs come from a male donor with early-stage non-small cell lung cancer. Each CDR3 is given with its conserved first and last residue. Each record gives: V gene, J gene, D gene, CDR3 protein. D genes are given only for firm matches.

TRBV7-9	TRBJ2-2	NA	CASSKITGTLKNTGELFF
TRBV27	TRBJ1-6	NA	CASSLAGVGSPLHF
TRBV9	TRBJ2-5	NA	CASSVGDFSGETQYF
TRBV7-9	TRBJ2-7	TRBD1	CASSPRGQGSGNYEQYF
TRBV12-3/TRBV12-4	TRBJ1-6	NA	CASSPGTPVRSPLHF
TRBV6-1	TRBJ2-2	TRBD2	CASIEGSGPGRGTGELFF
TRBV5-4	TRBJ1-2	NA	CASSPDRTTALHYGYTF
TRBV12-3/TRBV12-4	TRBJ2-7	NA	CASSLAPTGSEQYF
TRBV7-9	TRBJ1-6	NA	CASRTSADSPLHF
TRBV29-1	TRBJ2-5	NA	CSVGGGAQGQETQYF
TRBV5-1	TRBJ2-3	NA	CASSLAGDGTDTQYF
TRBV27	TRBJ2-1	TRBD2	CASSPGTSYNEQFF
TRBV27	TRBJ1-2	NA	CASSVTSRLNYGYTF
TRBV5-1	TRBJ2-7	TRBD2	CASSRGGQVEQYF
TRBV7-6	TRBJ1-2	NA	CASSSSTGGYTF
TRBV20-1	TRBJ2-5	TRBD2	CSASTGSGGGETQYF
TRBV10-1	TRBJ2-7	TRBD1	CASSETGVHSYEQYF